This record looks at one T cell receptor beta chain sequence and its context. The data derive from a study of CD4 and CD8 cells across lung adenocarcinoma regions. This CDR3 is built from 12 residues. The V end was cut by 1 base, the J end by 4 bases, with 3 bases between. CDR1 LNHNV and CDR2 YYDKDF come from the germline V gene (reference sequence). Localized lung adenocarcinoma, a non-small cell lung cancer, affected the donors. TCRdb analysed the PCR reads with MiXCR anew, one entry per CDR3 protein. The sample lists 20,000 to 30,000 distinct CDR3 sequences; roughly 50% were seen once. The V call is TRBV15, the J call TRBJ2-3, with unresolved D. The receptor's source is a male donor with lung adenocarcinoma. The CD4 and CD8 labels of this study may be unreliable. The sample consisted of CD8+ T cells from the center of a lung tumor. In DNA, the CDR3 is TGTGCCACCAGCAGAGTGTCAGATACGCAGTATTTT. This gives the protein CATSRVSDTQYF.